This T cell receptor (beta chain) comes out of a study of CD8+ T cells in alopecia areata. Study-wide context: Twice daily, treated patients received 5 to 10 mg of oral tofacitinib.

Isolated RNA was reverse transcribed into cDNA used as the sequencing template. TCRdb's table, derived via immunoSEQ multiplex PCR, lists solely in-frame clones and lacks some. The repertoire consists of roughly 120,000 clones, with roughly 50% occurring once and the leading ten covering 25% to 30%. The sample holds a few counts of this clone. Treatment given: oral pan-JAK inhibitor, 5-10 mg twice daily. The CDR3 runs to 14 residues. Trimming removed 0 bases at V and 1 base at J, with 8 bases between. In germline, CDR1 is SGDLS, CDR2 YYNGEE. The TCR sequence derives from a human donor with alopecia areata. This sample comprised CD8+ T cells sorted from blood, obtained at week 4, from a patient treated with tofacitinib. This chain joins TRBV9 and TRBJ2-7; D might be TRBD1 (6 bases). CDR3 sequence reads: CASSVAQGSYEQYF. The CDR3 DNA sequence: TGTGCCAGCAGCGTAGCACAGGGATCCTACGAGCAGTACTTC.